This is a list of T cell receptor beta chains from one sample in a study of control samples from healthy donors and cancer patients. The method was immunoSEQ multiplex PCR; TCRdb's version includes in-frame clones alone and lacks a portion of them. The table lists tens of thousands of clones, about nine tenths of them singletons, with around 12% in the top ten. Sequencing was performed on PBMCs. The receptors come from a man over 45 with lung cancer. CDR3s include the opening cysteine and the closing phenylalanine or tryptophan. The D gene is left open where the match is weak. Clone size is given for some rows only: seen once, a few or many times, or a class if the clone is expanded.

TRBJ1-2 | NA | NA | TRBV28 | TGTGCCAGCAGTCCCCCCTCGGGGGTAATTAACTATGGCTACACCTTC | CASSPPSGVINYGYTF
TRBJ1-3 | NA | NA | TRBV7-9 | TGTGCCAGCAGCCACGACTTCGACTCTGGAAACACCATATATTTT | CASSHDFDSGNTIYF
TRBJ1-1 | NA | NA | TRBV27 | TGTGCCAGCAGTTTGGTCGGAGGGAACACTGAAGCTTTCTTT | CASSLVGGNTEAFF
TRBJ1-5 | TRBD1 | NA | TRBV25-1 | TGTGCCAGCAGTGAAAGGGGACAGGGACAGCCCCAGCATTTT | CASSERGQGQPQHF
TRBJ2-3 | TRBD1 | NA | TRBV7-3 | TGTGCCAGCAGGCGGACAGGGACGGGAGATACGCAGTATTTT | CASRRTGTGDTQYF
TRBJ2-3 | NA | NA | TRBV5-4 | TGTGCCAGCAGCTTGCAGACTAGCACAGATACGCAGTATTTT | CASSLQTSTDTQYF
TRBJ2-3 | NA | NA | TRBV19 | TGTGCCAGTAGGGCCACGGACACAGATACGCAGTATTTT | CASRATDTDTQYF
TRBJ2-3 | NA | NA | TRBV2 | TGTGCCAGCATCCAGAGAGCAGATACGCAGTATTTT | CASIQRADTQYF
TRBJ2-1 | NA | NA | TRBV28 | TGTGCCAGCAGGACAAGCGGGTCTTACCCAAGTGAGCAGTTCTTC | CASRTSGSYPSEQFF
TRBJ1-5 | NA | NA | TRBV5-8 | TGTGCCAGCGATACAGGGTATAGCAATCAGCCCCAGCATTTT | CASDTGYSNQPQHF
TRBJ2-3 | NA | once | TRBV30 | TGTGCCTGGAGTGACGGACTTCAATCCAGCACAGATACGCAGTATTTT | CAWSDGLQSSTDTQYF
TRBJ1-5 | TRBD1 | NA | TRBV6-2/TRBV6-3 | TGTGCCAGCAGTACAACAGGGGGCCTGCAGCCCCAGCATTTT | CASSTTGGLQPQHF
TRBJ2-7 | NA | NA | TRBV18 | TGTGCCAGCTCACCAGGGGTTGGCTACGAGCAGTACTTC | CASSPGVGYEQYF
TRBJ1-1 | NA | NA | TRBV19 | TGTGCCAGTAGTATAGGTAACACCCGGAGCACTGAAGCTTTCTTT | CASSIGNTRSTEAFF
TRBJ1-2 | NA | once | TRBV25-1 | TGTGCCAGCAGTGAATATCGGGCAGGGACGAATGGCTACATCTTC | CASSEYRAGTNGYIF
TRBJ1-1 | NA | NA | TRBV7-3 | TGTGCCAGCAGCCAGCAGGGTAGTGGCACTGAAGCTTTCTTT | CASSQQGSGTEAFF
TRBJ2-7 | NA | NA | TRBV18 | TGTGCCAGCGCACCTTATCGAACAGAGGCTGGCGAGCAGTACTTC | CASAPYRTEAGEQYF
TRBJ1-2 | NA | once | TRBV3-1/TRBV3-2 | TGTGCCAGCAGCCAAGGGGTCAGCGGTGGCTACACCTTC | CASSQGVSGGYTF
TRBJ1-2 | NA | NA | TRBV21-1 | TGTGCCAGCAGCCGACGACAGGTTCACTACGGCTACACCTTC | CASSRRQVHYGYTF
TRBJ1-2 | NA | NA | TRBV5-4 | TGTGCCAGCAGCCGTGGACATAACTATGGCTACACCTTC | CASSRGHNYGYTF
TRBJ1-1 | NA | NA | TRBV7-8 | TGTGCCAGCAGCTCCATTTGGGCCAAGGGGAGGGACACTGAAGCTTTCTTT | CASSSIWAKGRDTEAFF
TRBJ1-2 | TRBD1 | NA | TRBV28 | TGTGCCACAAAGACAGGGGCGGGGGGCTACACCTTC | CATKTGAGGYTF
TRBJ1-6 | NA | few | TRBV18 | TGTGCCAGCTCACCTTTCGGGACCACACCATTTAATTCACCCCTCCACTTT | CASSPFGTTPFNSPLHF
TRBJ1-6 | TRBD1 | NA | TRBV5-5 | TGTGCCAGCACCCCGACAGGGGCTAATTCACCCCTCCACTTT | CASTPTGANSPLHF
TRBJ1-2 | TRBD1 | NA | TRBV15 | TGTGCCACCAGCCCCGGGACAGGGAGCTATGGCTACACCTTC | CATSPGTGSYGYTF
TRBJ2-7 | NA | NA | TRBV12-3/TRBV12-4 | TGTGCCAGCAGTTTCTGGGCAGGGTACGAGCAGTACTTC | CASSFWAGYEQYF
TRBJ1-1 | NA | NA | TRBV7-2 | TGTGCCAGCAGCTTGCTACCGGGACAACCGAACACTGAAGCTTTCTTT | CASSLLPGQPNTEAFF
TRBJ1-5 | NA | NA | TRBV29-1 | TGCAGCGTCTCTGGGGGGGACCCCCGAATAATGGCCCAGCATTTT | CSVSGGDPRIMAQHF
TRBJ1-4 | NA | NA | TRBV24-1 | TGTGCCACCAGTGAAGCCGGGGCTGAAAAACTGTTTTTT | CATSEAGAEKLFF
TRBJ2-2 | TRBD2 | NA | TRBV5-1 | TGCGCCAGCAGCCCGGCGGGGGGCTCGAACACCGGGGAGCTGTTTTTT | CASSPAGGSNTGELFF
TRBJ1-4 | NA | NA | TRBV6-1 | TGTGCCAGCAGTGAGGATGACAGGTTATATGAAAAACTGTTTTTT | CASSEDDRLYEKLFF
TRBJ2-7 | TRBD1 | NA | TRBV12-3/TRBV12-4 | TGTGCTACGGGACAGGGAACCTACGAGCAGTACTTC | CATGQGTYEQYF
TRBJ2-5 | TRBD2 | NA | TRBV5-8 | TGTGCCAGCAGCTCCCTCAGCGGGGGTCTGGGAGAGACCCAGTACTTC | CASSSLSGGLGETQYF
TRBJ2-3 | TRBD2 | NA | TRBV25-1 | TGTGCCAGCAGTGCAAGCCTAGCGGGGGCGGGAGATACGCAGTATTTT | CASSASLAGAGDTQYF
TRBJ2-2 | TRBD2 | NA | TRBV28 | TGTGCCAGCAGTTTAATCACTAGCGGGGTCGGGGAGCTGTTTTTT | CASSLITSGVGELFF
TRBJ2-2 | TRBD1 | NA | TRBV18 | TGTGCCAGCTCACCTCGGTCCGGGACAGAGAACACCGGGGAGCTGTTTTTT | CASSPRSGTENTGELFF
TRBJ1-4 | NA | NA | TRBV12-3/TRBV12-4 | TGTGCCAGCAGCTTCAGCGGAGTTGAAAAACTGTTTTTT | CASSFSGVEKLFF
TRBJ2-7 | NA | NA | TRBV3-1/TRBV3-2 | TGTGCCAGCAGCCAAGATTTGGGGGAGCAGTACTTC | CASSQDLGEQYF
TRBJ1-1 | NA | few | TRBV5-6 | TGTGCCAGCAGCTTGGTGCAGGGTAAGGTGACTGAAGCTTTCTTT | CASSLVQGKVTEAFF
TRBJ1-5 | NA | NA | TRBV14 | TGTGCCAGCAGTCCAGGGTTCGATCAGCCCCAGCATTTT | CASSPGFDQPQHF
TRBJ1-5 | NA | NA | TRBV10-1 | TGCGCCAGCAGTGATACAGGGAACCAGCCCCAGCATTTT | CASSDTGNQPQHF
TRBJ1-6 | NA | NA | TRBV7-8 | TGTGCCAGCAGCTACCGGGACGCAAATTCACCCCTCCACTTT | CASSYRDANSPLHF
TRBJ2-3 | TRBD1 | NA | TRBV5-1 | TGCGCCAGCAGCCACTCACAGGGGGCGGGGGTCACAGATACGCAGTATTTT | CASSHSQGAGVTDTQYF
TRBJ2-2 | NA | NA | TRBV5-4 | TGTGCCAGCAGCCGGCGACAGATAAACACCGGGGAGCTGTTTTTT | CASSRRQINTGELFF
TRBJ2-7 | NA | NA | TRBV9 | TGTGCCAGCAGCCCAGGCGGCAGGGGCCCCTACGAGCAGTACTTC | CASSPGGRGPYEQYF
TRBJ2-7 | TRBD2 | NA | TRBV29-1 | TGCAGCGTTGCGTTTGGCGGGGGGAGCTCCTACGAGCAGTACTTC | CSVAFGGGSSYEQYF
TRBJ2-5 | NA | NA | TRBV7-6 | TGTGCCAGCAGCCTCTCCAGGGGAGAGACCCAGTACTTC | CASSLSRGETQYF
TRBJ1-6 | NA | NA | TRBV9 | TGTGCCAGCAGCGTAGAGAGGACTAGCAGTGAAGGTTCACCCCTCCACTTT | CASSVERTSSEGSPLHF
TRBJ2-1 | NA | once | TRBV11-3 | TGTGCCAGCAGCATGTCTATCGCGTATGAGCAGTTCTTC | CASSMSIAYEQFF
TRBJ2-2 | NA | NA | TRBV4-3 | TGCGCCAGCAGCCCGGGCCCGCCTCGGGGGCTGAACACCGGGGAGCTGTTTTTT | CASSPGPPRGLNTGELFF
TRBJ2-5 | NA | few | TRBV3-1/TRBV3-2 | TGTGCCAGCAGCCAACAAGGAGAGACCCAGTACTTC | CASSQQGETQYF
TRBJ2-1 | TRBD2 | NA | TRBV2 | TGTGCCAGAACCATGACTGGGACTAGCGGTAATGAGCAGTTCTTC | CARTMTGTSGNEQFF
TRBJ1-5 | NA | NA | TRBV21-1 | TGTGCCAGCAGCAAAGGTACAGGATCAAATCAGCCCCAGCATTTT | CASSKGTGSNQPQHF
TRBJ1-2 | NA | NA | TRBV18 | TGTGCCAGCTCACCGCCGCCAGCATACAGGGAGCAAGGCTACACCTTC | CASSPPPAYREQGYTF